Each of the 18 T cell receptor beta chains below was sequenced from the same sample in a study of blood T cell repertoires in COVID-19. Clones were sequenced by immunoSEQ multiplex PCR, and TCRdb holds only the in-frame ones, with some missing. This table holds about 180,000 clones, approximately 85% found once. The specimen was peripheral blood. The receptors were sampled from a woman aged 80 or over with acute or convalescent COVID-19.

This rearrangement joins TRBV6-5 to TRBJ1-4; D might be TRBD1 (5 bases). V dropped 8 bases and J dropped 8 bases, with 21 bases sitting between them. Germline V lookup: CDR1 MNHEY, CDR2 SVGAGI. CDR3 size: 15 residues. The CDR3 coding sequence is TGTGCCAGCGGCCAACCGACAGTGACCTACGAAAAACTGTTTTTT. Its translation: CASGQPTVTYEKLFF.

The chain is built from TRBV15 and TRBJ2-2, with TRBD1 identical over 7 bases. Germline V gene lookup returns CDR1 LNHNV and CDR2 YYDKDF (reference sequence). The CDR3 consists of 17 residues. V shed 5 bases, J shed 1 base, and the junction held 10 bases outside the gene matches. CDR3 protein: CATSLRSRTGNTGELFF. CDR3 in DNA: TGTGCCACCAGCCTAAGATCCCGGACAGGGAACACCGGGGAGCTGTTTTTT.

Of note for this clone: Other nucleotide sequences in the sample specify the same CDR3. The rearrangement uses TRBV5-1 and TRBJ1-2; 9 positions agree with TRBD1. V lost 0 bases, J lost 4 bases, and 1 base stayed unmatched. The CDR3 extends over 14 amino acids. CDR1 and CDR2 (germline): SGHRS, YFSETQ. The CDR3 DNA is TGCGCCAGCAGCTTGGGACAGGGGGGCTATGGCTACACCTTC. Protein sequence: CASSLGQGGYGYTF.

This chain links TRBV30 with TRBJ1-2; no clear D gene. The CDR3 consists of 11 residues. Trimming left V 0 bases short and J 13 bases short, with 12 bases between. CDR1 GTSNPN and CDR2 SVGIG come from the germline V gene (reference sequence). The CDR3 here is CAWSVRPQLTF. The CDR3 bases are TGTGCCTGGAGTGTACGGCCACAGCTCACCTTC.

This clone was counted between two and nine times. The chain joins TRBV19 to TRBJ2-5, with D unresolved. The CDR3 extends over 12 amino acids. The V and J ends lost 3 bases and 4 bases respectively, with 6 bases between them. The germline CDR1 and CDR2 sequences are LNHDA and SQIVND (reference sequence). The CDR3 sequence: CASSINGETQYF. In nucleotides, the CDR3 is TGTGCCAGTAGTATTAACGGAGAGACCCAGTACTTC.

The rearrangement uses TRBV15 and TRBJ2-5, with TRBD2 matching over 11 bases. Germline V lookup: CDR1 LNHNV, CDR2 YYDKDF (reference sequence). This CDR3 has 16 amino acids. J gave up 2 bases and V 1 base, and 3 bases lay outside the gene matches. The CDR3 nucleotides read TGTGCCACCAGCAGAGGAGGGACTAGCGGACAAGAGACCCAGTACTTC. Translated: CATSRGGTSGQETQYF.

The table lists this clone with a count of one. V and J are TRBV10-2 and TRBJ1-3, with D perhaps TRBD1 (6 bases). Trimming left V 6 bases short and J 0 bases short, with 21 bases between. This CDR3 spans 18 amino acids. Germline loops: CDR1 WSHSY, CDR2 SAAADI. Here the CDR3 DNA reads TGCGCCAGCAGCCACAGGGTTCATGCGGATATCTCTGGAAACACCATATATTTT. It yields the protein CASSHRVHADISGNTIYF.

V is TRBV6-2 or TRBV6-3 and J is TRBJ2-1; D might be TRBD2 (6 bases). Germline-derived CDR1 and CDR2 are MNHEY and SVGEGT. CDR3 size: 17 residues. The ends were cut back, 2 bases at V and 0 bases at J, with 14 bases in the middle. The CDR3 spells CASSYLSGRFSYNEQFF. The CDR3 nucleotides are TGTGCCAGCAGTTACCTTAGCGGTCGATTCTCCTACAATGAGCAGTTCTTC.

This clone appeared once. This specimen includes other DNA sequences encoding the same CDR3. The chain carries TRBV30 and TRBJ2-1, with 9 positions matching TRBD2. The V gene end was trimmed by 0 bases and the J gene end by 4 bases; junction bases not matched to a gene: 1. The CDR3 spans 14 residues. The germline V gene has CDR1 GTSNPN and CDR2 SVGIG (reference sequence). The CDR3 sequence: CAWSVLAGYNEQFF. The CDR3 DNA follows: TGTGCCTGGAGTGTCCTAGCGGGATACAATGAGCAGTTCTTC.

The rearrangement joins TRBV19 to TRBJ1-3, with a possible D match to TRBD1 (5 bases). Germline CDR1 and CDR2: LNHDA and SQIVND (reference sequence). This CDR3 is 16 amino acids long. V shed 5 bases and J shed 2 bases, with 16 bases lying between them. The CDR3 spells CASSAGTPRTGNTIYF. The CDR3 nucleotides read TGTGCCAGTAGTGCAGGGACTCCGCGGACTGGAAACACCATATATTTT.

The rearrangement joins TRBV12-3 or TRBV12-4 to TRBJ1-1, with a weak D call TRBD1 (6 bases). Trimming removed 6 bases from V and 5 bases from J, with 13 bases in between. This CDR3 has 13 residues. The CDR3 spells CASSSLGGTEAFF. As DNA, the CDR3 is TGTGCCAGCAGCTCTTTAGGGGGTACTGAAGCTTTCTTT.

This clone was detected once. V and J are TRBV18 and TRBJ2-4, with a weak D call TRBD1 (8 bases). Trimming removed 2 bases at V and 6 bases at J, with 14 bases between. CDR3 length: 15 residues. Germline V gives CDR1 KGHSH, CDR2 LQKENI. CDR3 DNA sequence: TGTGCCAGCTCACCAGGACAGGGCGGGAGAAACATTCAGTACTTC. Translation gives CASSPGQGGRNIQYF.

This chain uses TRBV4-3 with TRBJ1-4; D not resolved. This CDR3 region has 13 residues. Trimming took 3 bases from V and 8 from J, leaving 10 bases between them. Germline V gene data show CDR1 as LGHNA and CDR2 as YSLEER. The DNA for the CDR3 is TGCGCCAGCAGCCATGACGGGAAAGAAAAACTGTTTTTT. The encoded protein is CASSHDGKEKLFF.

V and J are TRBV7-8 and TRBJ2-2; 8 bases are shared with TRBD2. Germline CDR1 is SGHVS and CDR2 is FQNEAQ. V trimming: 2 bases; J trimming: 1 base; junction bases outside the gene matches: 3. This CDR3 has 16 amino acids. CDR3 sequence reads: CASSLLSGGNTGELFF. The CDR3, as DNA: TGTGCCAGCAGCTTATTGAGCGGGGGGAACACCGGGGAGCTGTTTTTT. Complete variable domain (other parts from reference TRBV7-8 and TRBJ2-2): GAGVSQSPRYKVAKRGQDVALRCDPISGHVSLFWYQQALGQGPEFLTYFQNEAQLDKSGLPSDRFFAERPEGSVSTLKIQRTQQEDSAVYLCASSLLSGGNTGELFFGEGSRLTVL.

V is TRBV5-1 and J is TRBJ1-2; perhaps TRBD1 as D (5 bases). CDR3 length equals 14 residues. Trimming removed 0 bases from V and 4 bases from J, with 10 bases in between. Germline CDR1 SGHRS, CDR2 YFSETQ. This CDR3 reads CASSLVGASYGYTF. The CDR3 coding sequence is TGCGCCAGCAGCTTGGTAGGGGCGAGCTATGGCTACACCTTC. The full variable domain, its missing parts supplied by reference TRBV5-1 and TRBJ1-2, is KAGVTQTPRYLIKTRGQQVTLSCSPISGHRSVSWYQQTPGQGLQFLFEYFSETQRNKGNFPGRFSGRQFSNSRSEMNVSTLELGDSALYLCASSLVGASYGYTFGSGTRLTVV.

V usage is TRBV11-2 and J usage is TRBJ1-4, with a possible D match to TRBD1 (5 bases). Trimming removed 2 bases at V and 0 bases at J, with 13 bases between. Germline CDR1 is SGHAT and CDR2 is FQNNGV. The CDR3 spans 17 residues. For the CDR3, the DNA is TGTGCCAGCAGCTTAACATATTCGGACACAACTAATGAAAAACTGTTTTTT. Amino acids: CASSLTYSDTTNEKLFF.

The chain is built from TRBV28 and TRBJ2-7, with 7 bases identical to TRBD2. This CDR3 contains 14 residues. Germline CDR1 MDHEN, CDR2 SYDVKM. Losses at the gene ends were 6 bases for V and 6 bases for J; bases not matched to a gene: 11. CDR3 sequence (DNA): TGTGCCAGCAGCCCCGGGACTACCGTCGGCGAGCAGTACTTC. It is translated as CASSPGTTVGEQYF.

The CDR3 loop reads CASSVDAGSDTEAFF. The CDR3 DNA reads TGTGCCAGCAGCGTAGACGCGGGGTCGGACACTGAAGCTTTCTTT. The V call is TRBV9, the J call TRBJ1-1; D call uncertain. The CDR3 extends over 15 amino acids. Germline V gene lookup returns CDR1 SGDLS and CDR2 YYNGEE. V lost 0 bases and J lost 3, with 12 bases in between.